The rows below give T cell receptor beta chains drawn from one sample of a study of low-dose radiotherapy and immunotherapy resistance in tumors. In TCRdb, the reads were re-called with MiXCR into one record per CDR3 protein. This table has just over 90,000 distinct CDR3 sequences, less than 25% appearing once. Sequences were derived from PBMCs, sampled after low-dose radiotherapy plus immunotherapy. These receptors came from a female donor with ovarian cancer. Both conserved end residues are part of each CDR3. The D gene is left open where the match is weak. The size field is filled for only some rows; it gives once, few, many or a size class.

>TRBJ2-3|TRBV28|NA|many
CASSRVLAGRHTQYF
TGTGCCAGCAGTAGAGTTCTGGCAGGGCGGCATACGCAGTATTTT
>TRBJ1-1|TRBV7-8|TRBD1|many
CASSRDRATEAFF
TGTGCCAGCAGCCGGGACAGGGCGACTGAAGCTTTCTTT
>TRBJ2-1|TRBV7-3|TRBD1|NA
CASSQTGGDEQFF
TGTGCCAGCAGCCAGACAGGGGGCGATGAGCAGTTCTTC
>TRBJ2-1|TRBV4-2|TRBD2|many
CASSFTSGESSYNEQFF
TGTGCCAGCAGCTTTACTAGCGGGGAAAGCTCCTACAATGAGCAGTTCTTC
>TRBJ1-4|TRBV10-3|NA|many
CAISEEGALNEKLFF
TGTGCCATCAGTGAAGAGGGCGCCCTTAATGAAAAACTGTTTTTT
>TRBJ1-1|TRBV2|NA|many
CASTSNHGNTEAFF
TGTGCCAGCACTTCAAATCACGGGAACACTGAAGCTTTCTTT
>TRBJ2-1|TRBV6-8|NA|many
CASSFRAGLQFF
TGTGCCAGCAGTTTCAGGGCGGGACTCCAGTTCTTC
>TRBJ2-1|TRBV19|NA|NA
CASSIFRERGQFF
TGTGCCAGTAGTATTTTCAGGGAAAGGGGACAGTTCTTC
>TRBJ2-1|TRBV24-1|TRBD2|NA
CATSDFAGGPYNEQFF
TGTGCCACCAGTGATTTCGCGGGGGGCCCATACAATGAGCAGTTCTTC
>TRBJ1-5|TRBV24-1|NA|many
CATSDPGPHQPQHF
TGTGCCACCAGTGACCCCGGGCCGCATCAGCCCCAGCATTTT
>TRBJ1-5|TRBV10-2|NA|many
CASDGGSGPSNQPQHF
TGCGCCAGCGACGGCGGTTCGGGCCCTAGCAATCAGCCCCAGCATTTT
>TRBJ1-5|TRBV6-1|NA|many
CASSEGQGRNQPQHF
TGTGCCAGCAGTGAAGGGCAGGGGCGCAATCAGCCCCAGCATTTT
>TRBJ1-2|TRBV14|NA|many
CASSPFRVAASGYTF
TGTGCCAGCAGCCCATTCCGCGTTGCGGCATCTGGCTACACCTTC
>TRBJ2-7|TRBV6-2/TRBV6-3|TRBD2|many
CASSSGTSRTYEQYF
TGTGCCAGCAGTTCCGGGACTAGCCGAACCTACGAGCAGTACTTC
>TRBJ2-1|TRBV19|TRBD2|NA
CASSQRGHNEQFF
TGTGCCAGTAGTCAGCGGGGGCACAATGAGCAGTTCTTC
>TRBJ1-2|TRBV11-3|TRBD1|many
CASSFRTGTEDYGYTF
TGTGCCAGCAGCTTCAGGACCGGGACAGAGGACTATGGCTACACCTTC
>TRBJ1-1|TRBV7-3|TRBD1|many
CASSARQGTEAFF
TGTGCCAGCAGTGCAAGACAGGGCACTGAAGCTTTCTTT
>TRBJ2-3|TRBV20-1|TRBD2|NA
CSANPLAGGKASTDTQYF
TGCAGTGCCAATCCCCTAGCGGGGGGAAAGGCTAGCACAGATACGCAGTATTTT
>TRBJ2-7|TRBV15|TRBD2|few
CATSDRDYPYEQYF
TGTGCCACCAGCGACCGGGACTACCCCTACGAGCAGTACTTC
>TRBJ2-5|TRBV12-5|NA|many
CASGLTPETQYF
TGTGCTAGTGGTTTGACGCCCGAGACCCAGTACTTC
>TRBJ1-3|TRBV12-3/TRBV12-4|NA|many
CASSLRGGGSGNTIYF
TGTGCCAGCAGTTTACGGGGAGGAGGGTCCGGAAACACCATATATTTT
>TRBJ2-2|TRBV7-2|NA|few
CASSLARGLSTGELFF
TGTGCCAGCAGCTTAGCGAGAGGGTTGAGCACCGGGGAGCTGTTTTTT
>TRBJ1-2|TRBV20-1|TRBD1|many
CSARSDTDRQGGGYTF
TGCAGTGCTAGATCCGACACAGACCGACAGGGAGGGGGCTACACCTTC
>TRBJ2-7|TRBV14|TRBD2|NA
CASSQDPGGSLPLYEQYF
TGTGCCAGCAGCCAAGATCCGGGAGGGTCTCTCCCACTCTACGAGCAGTACTTC